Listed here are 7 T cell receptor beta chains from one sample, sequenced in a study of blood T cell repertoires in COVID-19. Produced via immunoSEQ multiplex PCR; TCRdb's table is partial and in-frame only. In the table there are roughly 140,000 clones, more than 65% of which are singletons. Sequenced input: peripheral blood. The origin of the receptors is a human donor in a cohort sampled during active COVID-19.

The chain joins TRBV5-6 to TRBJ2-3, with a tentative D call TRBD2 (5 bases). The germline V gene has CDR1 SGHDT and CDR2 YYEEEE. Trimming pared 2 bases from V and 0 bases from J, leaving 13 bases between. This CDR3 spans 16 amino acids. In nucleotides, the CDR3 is TGTGCCAGCAGCTTCCGGACTGGGATTAGCACAGATACGCAGTATTTT. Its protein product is CASSFRTGISTDTQYF.

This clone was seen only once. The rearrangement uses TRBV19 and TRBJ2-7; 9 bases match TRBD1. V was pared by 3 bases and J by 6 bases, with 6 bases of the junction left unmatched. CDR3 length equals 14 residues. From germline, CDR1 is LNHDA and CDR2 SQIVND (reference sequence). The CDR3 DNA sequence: TGTGCCAGTAGTATCACAGGGGGCGGATCCGAGCAGTACTTC. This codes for CASSITGGGSEQYF.

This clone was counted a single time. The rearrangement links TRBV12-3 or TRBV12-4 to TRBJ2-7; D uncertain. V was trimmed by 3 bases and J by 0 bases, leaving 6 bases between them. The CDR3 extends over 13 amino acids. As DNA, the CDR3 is TGTGCCAGCAGTTTTCAGGTCTCCTACGAGCAGTACTTC. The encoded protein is CASSFQVSYEQYF.

The CDR3: CASSLGQGAGNTIYF. CDR3 in DNA: TGCGCCAGCAGCTTGGGTCAGGGGGCTGGAAACACCATATATTTT. The J gene is TRBJ1-3, the V gene TRBV5-1, with 7 bases aligning to TRBD1. Germline values: CDR1 SGHRS, CDR2 YFSETQ. The V segment lost 0 bases and the J segment 2 bases; nucleotides outside the gene matches: 2. This CDR3 region has 15 residues.

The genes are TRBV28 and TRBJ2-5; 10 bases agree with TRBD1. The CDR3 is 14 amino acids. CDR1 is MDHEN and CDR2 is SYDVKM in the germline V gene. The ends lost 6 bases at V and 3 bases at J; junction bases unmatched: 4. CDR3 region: CASSRDRGEETQYF. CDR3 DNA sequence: TGTGCCAGCAGCCGGGACAGGGGCGAAGAGACCCAGTACTTC.

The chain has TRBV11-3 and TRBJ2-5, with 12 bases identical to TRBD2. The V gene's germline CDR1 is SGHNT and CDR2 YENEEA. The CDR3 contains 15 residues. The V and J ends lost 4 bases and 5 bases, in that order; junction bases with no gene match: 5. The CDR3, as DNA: TGTGCCAGCAGCTCTAGCGGGGGGGCCGTTGAGACCCAGTACTTC. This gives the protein CASSSSGGAVETQYF. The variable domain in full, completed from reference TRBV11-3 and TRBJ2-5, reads EAGVVQSPRYKIIEKKQPVAFWCNPISGHNTLYWYLQNLGQGPELLIRYENEEAVDDSQLPKDRFSAERLKGVDSTLKIQPAELGDSAVYLCASSSSGGAVETQYFGPGTRLLVL.

CDR3 sequence: CASSGGQPYEQYF. The CDR3 nucleotides read TGTGCCAGCAGTGGGGGACAGCCCTACGAGCAGTACTTC. The V gene is TRBV28, the J gene TRBJ2-7; TRBD1 matches at 7 bases. The germline gives CDR1 MDHEN, CDR2 SYDVKM. This CDR3 comprises 13 residues. The V segment lost 5 bases and the J segment 2 bases; nucleotides outside the gene matches: 3.